Detailed here is one T cell receptor beta chain. This sample was taken from a study of cytomegalovirus exposure and HLA in healthy donors. V gave up 4 bases and J gave up 3 bases, with 10 bases separating them. Germline assignment: CDR1 MNHNS and CDR2 SASEGT. The CDR3 is 13 residues long. The repertoire was sequenced with immunoSEQ multiplex PCR; TCRdb's copy has only in-frame clones and lacks some. The sample has more than 85,000 clones, approximately 90% seen once. The sample consisted of PBMCs. This rearrangement joins TRBV6-1 to TRBJ2-7; D is perhaps TRBD1 (5 bases). This TCR was recovered from a woman in her twenties or thirties in good health and CMV-seropositive. The CDR3 reads CASSGTTGYEQYF. The DNA for the CDR3 is TGTGCCAGCAGTGGGACCACAGGCTACGAGCAGTACTTC.